The 12 T cell receptor beta chains listed next were all sequenced from one sample in a study of neurological immune-mediated disorders. TCRdb fed the 5' RACE reads into MiXCR, producing one record per CDR3 protein. The data contain 110,000 or so distinct CDR3 sequences, roughly 3.2% of them singletons. The sequencing sample was made of PBMCs. These receptors came from a woman aged 25 to 39 with multiple sclerosis.

This clonotype has at least ten counts. This chain connects TRBV5-1 to TRBJ1-4; no definite D call. This CDR3 has 15 residues. V lost 0 bases and J 8 bases, leaving 14 bases between the germline ends. Germline CDR1 and CDR2: SGHRS and YFSETQ. The CDR3 DNA sequence: TGCGCCAGCAGCTTGGGGTGGCCACCCCGGGAAAAACTGTTTTTT. This codes for CASSLGWPPREKLFF.

This clonotype was seen ten or more times. This rearrangement joins TRBV3-1 to TRBJ2-3; no clear D. There are 15 residues in the CDR3. V dropped 3 bases and J dropped 2 bases, with 12 bases sitting between them. CDR1 is LGHDT, CDR2 YNNKEL, per germline (reference sequence). The CDR3 loop reads CASSQSGSSTDTQYF. Written as DNA, the CDR3 is TGTGCCAGCAGCCAGTCCGGATCCTCCACAGATACGCAGTATTTT.

By share, this clonotype ranks as medium-sized. The chain combines TRBV7-6 with TRBJ2-7; D unclear. The CDR3 totals 14 residues. Germline V lookup: CDR1 SGHVS, CDR2 FNYEAQ. The V and J ends lost 2 bases and 0 bases respectively, with 8 bases between them. CDR3 amino acids: CASSLLVSSYEQYF. The CDR3 DNA sequence: TGTGCCAGCAGCTTACTGGTCAGCTCCTACGAGCAGTACTTC.

This clonotype was recorded many times. The chain combines TRBV7-2 with TRBJ1-3, with unresolved D. Trimming took 5 bases from V and 1 from J, leaving 12 bases between them. The CDR3 extends over 15 amino acids. CDR1 is SGHTA and CDR2 is FQGNSA in the germline V gene. CDR3 in amino acids: CASSRRDGSGNTIYF. The CDR3 region has the DNA TGTGCCAGCAGCCGTCGAGATGGATCTGGAAACACCATATATTTT.

This clonotype has at least ten counts. CDR3 nucleotides: TGTGCCAGCAGTTCGGGGGCGCGAGGGGCCAACGTCCTGACTTTC. Amino acid sequence: CASSSGARGANVLTF. The V and J genes are TRBV6-2 or TRBV6-3 and TRBJ2-6; D may match TRBD1 or TRBD2 (6 bases each). The germline V gene has CDR1 MNHEY and CDR2 SVGEGT. The CDR3 has 15 residues. Trimming removed 4 bases from V and 4 bases from J, with 11 bases in between.

This sequence joins TRBV13 and TRBJ2-4, with 9 bases that match TRBD2. The CDR3 spans 16 residues. Looked up from germline, CDR1 is PRHDT and CDR2 is FYEKMQ (reference sequence). V lost 2 bases, J lost 5 bases, and 7 bases stayed unmatched. The DNA of the CDR3 is TGTGCCAGCAGCTTAAGGGTAGCGGGAGATCAAAACATTCAGTACTTC. Translated, it gives CASSLRVAGDQNIQYF.

This clonotype occurred many times. The V and J genes are TRBV14 and TRBJ1-1; possibly TRBD1 for D (5 bases). V was pared by 4 bases and J by 4 bases, with 13 bases between. This CDR3 spans 14 amino acids. Per germline, CDR1 SGHDN and CDR2 FVKESK. CDR3 sequence reads: CASSPGWLGTEAFF. DNA of the CDR3: TGTGCCAGCAGCCCAGGGTGGTTGGGCACTGAAGCTTTCTTT.

This clonotype was recorded many times. The rearrangement links TRBV12-3 or TRBV12-4 to TRBJ2-5; the match to TRBD1 covers 7 bases. This CDR3 region has 14 residues. The trim removed 5 bases at V and 2 bases at J, leaving 5 bases unmatched. The CDR3 here is CASSLPGQQETQYF. The CDR3 bases are TGTGCCAGCAGTCTACCGGGACAGCAAGAGACCCAGTACTTC.

There are many counts of this clonotype. This chain links TRBV4-3 with TRBJ2-2, with 11 bases fitting TRBD2. CDR3 length equals 17 residues. Germline CDR1 and CDR2: LGHNA and YSLEER. J lost 7 bases, V lost 5 bases, and 12 bases had no gene match. DNA for the CDR3: TGCGCCAGCAGCGTCGAACTAGCGGGAGTGTCGGGCGGGGAGCTGTTTTTT. Its protein product is CASSVELAGVSGGELFF.

This clonotype was seen repeatedly, ten times or more. The gene calls are TRBV7-9 and TRBJ1-6, with unresolved D. Per the germline V gene, CDR1 is SEHNR and CDR2 is FQNEAQ (reference sequence). This CDR3 has 14 residues. V lost 5 bases to trimming and J lost 3 bases, with 8 bases between them. The CDR3 reads CASSPTHYNSPLHF. The CDR3 DNA reads as TGTGCCAGCAGCCCAACTCACTATAATTCACCCCTCCACTTT.

This clonotype was found many times. The CDR3 sequence: CASNYGGATQYF. The CDR3 region has the DNA TGTGCCAGCAACTACGGCGGGGCGACCCAGTACTTC. The V gene is TRBV14, the J gene TRBJ2-5; perhaps TRBD2 as D (6 bases). Trimming removed 7 bases at V and 7 bases at J, with 13 bases between. The CDR3 totals 12 residues. CDR1 is SGHDN, CDR2 FVKESK, per germline.

This clonotype was picked up many times. The genes are TRBV15 and TRBJ2-3; 9 positions agree with TRBD1. Trimming took 3 bases from V and 12 from J; bases not matched to a gene: 10. The CDR3 totals 14 residues. Germline-derived CDR1 and CDR2 are LNHNV and YYDKDF (reference sequence). CDR3 in amino acids: CATSSGLPGQGQYF. CDR3 bases: TGTGCCACCAGCAGCGGTTTACCGGGACAGGGTCAGTATTTT. Supplemented by reference TRBV15 and TRBJ2-3, the full variable domain reads DAMVIQNPRYQVTQFGKPVTLSCSQTLNHNVMYWYQQKSSQAPKLLFHYYDKDFNNEADTPDNFQSRRPNTSFCFLDIRSPGLGDTAMYLCATSSGLPGQGQYFGPGTRLTVL.